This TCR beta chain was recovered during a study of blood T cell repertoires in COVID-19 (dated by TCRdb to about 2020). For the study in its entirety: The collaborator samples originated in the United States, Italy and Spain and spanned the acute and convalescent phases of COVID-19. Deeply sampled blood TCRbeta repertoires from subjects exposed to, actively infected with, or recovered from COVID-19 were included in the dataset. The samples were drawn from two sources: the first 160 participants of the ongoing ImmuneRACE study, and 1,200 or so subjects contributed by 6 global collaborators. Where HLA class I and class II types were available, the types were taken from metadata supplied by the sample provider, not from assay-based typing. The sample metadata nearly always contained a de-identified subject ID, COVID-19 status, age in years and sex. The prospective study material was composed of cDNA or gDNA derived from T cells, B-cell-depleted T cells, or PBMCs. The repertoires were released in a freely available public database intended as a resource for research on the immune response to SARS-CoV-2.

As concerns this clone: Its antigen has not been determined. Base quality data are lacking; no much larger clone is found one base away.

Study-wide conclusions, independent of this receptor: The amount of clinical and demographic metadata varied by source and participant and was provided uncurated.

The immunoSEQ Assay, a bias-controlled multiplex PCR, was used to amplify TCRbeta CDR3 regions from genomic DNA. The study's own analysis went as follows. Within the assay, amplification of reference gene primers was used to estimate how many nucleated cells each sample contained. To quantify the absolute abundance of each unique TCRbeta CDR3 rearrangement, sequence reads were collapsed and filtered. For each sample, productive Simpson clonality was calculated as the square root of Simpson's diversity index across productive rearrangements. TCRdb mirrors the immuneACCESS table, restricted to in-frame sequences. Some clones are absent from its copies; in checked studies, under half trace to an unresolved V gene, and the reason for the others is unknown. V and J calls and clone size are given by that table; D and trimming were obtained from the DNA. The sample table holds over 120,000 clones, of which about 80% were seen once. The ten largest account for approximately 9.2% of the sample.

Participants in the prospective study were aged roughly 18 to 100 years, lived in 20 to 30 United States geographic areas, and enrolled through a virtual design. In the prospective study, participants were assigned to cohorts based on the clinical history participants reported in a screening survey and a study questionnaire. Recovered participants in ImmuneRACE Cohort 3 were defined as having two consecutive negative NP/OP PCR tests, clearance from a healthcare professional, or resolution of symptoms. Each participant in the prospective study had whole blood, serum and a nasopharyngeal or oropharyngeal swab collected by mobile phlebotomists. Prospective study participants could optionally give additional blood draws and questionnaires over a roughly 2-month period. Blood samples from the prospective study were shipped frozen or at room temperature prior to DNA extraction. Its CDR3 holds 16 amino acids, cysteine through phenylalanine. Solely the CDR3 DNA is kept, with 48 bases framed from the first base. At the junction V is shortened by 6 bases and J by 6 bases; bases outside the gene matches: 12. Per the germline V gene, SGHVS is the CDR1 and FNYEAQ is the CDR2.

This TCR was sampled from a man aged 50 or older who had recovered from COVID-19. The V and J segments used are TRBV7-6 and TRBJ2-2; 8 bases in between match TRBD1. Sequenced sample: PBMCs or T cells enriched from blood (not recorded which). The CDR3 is CASRSSGGVRAGELFF. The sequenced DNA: TGTGCCAGCAGGTCCTCAGGGGGCGTTAGGGCCGGGGAGCTGTTTTTT.